The sequence of this T cell receptor (beta chain) was determined in a study of T-cell reconstitution after alpha-beta-depleted transplantation in children. This CDR3 is 14 amino acids long. Deletions cut 5 bases from V and 1 base from J, with 11 bases between. Unique molecular identifiers were incorporated when the TCRbeta library was constructed. One entry per CDR3 protein, called by TCRdb with MiXCR from the PCR reads. The sample includes 670,000 or so distinct CDR3 sequences, less than 15% of them seen just once. Study-level results: The study traced high day-60 TCRbeta diversity in some patients to surviving recipient T cells and thymic progenitors. Several hundred expanded graft clones reportedly gave rise to the alpha-beta T cells present about two months after transplant. T cells produced anew were the main source of T-cell counts and diversity one year after transplant.

This clonotype was seen many times. The antigen is undetermined. The source is a girl aged 2 to 9 with congenital amegakaryocytic thrombocytopenia, due to receive a stem cell transplant. The sequencing here drew on PBMCs, taken before TCRalphabeta/CD19-depleted stem cell transplant. J is TRBJ1-2 and V is TRBV12-3 or TRBV12-4, with D possibly matching TRBD1 (6 bases). CDR3 loop: CASSETGYNYGYTF. CDR3 nucleotide sequence: TGTGCCAGCAGTGAGACAGGCTATAACTATGGCTACACCTTC.